This is a list of T cell receptor beta chains from one sample in a study of blood T cell repertoires in COVID-19. The table came from immunoSEQ multiplex PCR; TCRdb's copy has only in-frame clones and leaves some out. The sample consists of about 300,000 clones, roughly 89% of them appearing once. What was sequenced was peripheral blood. The source of these receptors is a woman in her twenties or thirties with COVID-19, enrolled during active disease. The CDR3 runs from the conserved cysteine through the conserved F or W. The D gene is left open where the match is weak. Size tells how often a clone was seen (once, few, many) or the class of an expanded clone, and some rows leave it out.

d_call,j_call,clone_size,v_call,cdr3_nt,cdr3_aa
.,TRBJ1-2,.,TRBV4-3,TGCGTCAGCAGCCAAGAAGTAGGGGCACTGGGGGGCTACACCTTC,CVSSQEVGALGGYTF
.,TRBJ1-4,.,TRBV7-9,TGTGCCAGCAGCCAGAAGAACACGGGAGCTAATGAAAAACTGTTTTTT,CASSQKNTGANEKLFF
.,TRBJ1-2,.,TRBV30,TGTGCCTGGAGTGTACGAGGGTATCTTGGCTACACCTTC,CAWSVRGYLGYTF
.,TRBJ2-2,.,TRBV4-2,TGTGCCAGCAGCCCCCAAGGGGGAAGGGAAACCGGGGAGCTGTTTTTT,CASSPQGGRETGELFF
.,TRBJ1-6,.,TRBV6-5,TGTGCCAGCAGTTACGAGACAGGACCCAATTCACCCCTCCACTTT,CASSYETGPNSPLHF
.,TRBJ1-6,.,TRBV6-5,TGTGCCAGCAGTTACTCCGGGGGGTTCTATAATTCACCCCTCCACTTT,CASSYSGGFYNSPLHF
TRBD1,TRBJ2-7,.,TRBV29-1,TGCAGCGTTGTTGGACAGGTATACGAGCAGTACTTC,CSVVGQVYEQYF
.,TRBJ2-3,.,TRBV2,TGTGCCAGCAGTGTGGGCAGGGGCACAGATACGCAGTATTTT,CASSVGRGTDTQYF
.,TRBJ1-2,once,TRBV6-6,TGTGCCAGCAGTGAGGACAAGAACGCCATCACCTTC,CASSEDKNAITF
.,TRBJ2-1,.,TRBV11-2,TGTGCCAGCAGCTTAGCAGGGTTTGCTGAGCAGTTCTTC,CASSLAGFAEQFF
TRBD1,TRBJ1-1,.,TRBV7-9,TGTGCCAGCAGGACCGGGACAGGGGACACTGAAGCTTTCTTT,CASRTGTGDTEAFF
.,TRBJ2-5,.,TRBV12-3/TRBV12-4,TGTGCCAGCAGTTTCCCACCGAGTCCCCAGTACTTC,CASSFPPSPQYF
.,TRBJ1-3,few,TRBV19,TGTGCCAGTAGTGTGGTCCGGCCCCGTAGCGGCACCATATATTTT,CASSVVRPRSGTIYF
TRBD1,TRBJ1-6,.,TRBV7-2,TGTGCCAGCAGCTTAGCACAGGGGGCGCTTGGATCACCCCTCCACTTT,CASSLAQGALGSPLHF
TRBD2,TRBJ2-5,.,TRBV7-9,TGTGCCAGCAGCCCTCCGGGGGGGGGAAAAGAGACCCAGTACTTC,CASSPPGGGKETQYF
.,TRBJ1-2,.,TRBV28,TGTGCCAGCAGCCCGATTTGGGACTCACACTCTAACTATGGCTACACCTTC,CASSPIWDSHSNYGYTF
TRBD2,TRBJ2-3,once,TRBV2,TGTGCCAGCAGGTTCAGCGGGGGGGGAGATACGCAGTATTTT,CASRFSGGGDTQYF
TRBD2,TRBJ2-7,.,TRBV7-2,TGTGCCAGCAGCCTTAGCGGGGGCTTCTACGAGCAGTACTTC,CASSLSGGFYEQYF
.,TRBJ1-1,.,TRBV18,TGTGCCAGCTCCACACAGGGCTGGGACACTGAAGCTTTCTTT,CASSTQGWDTEAFF
.,TRBJ2-3,.,TRBV28,TGTGCCAGCAGTCTACTAGCCCCAGATACGCAGTATTTT,CASSLLAPDTQYF
.,TRBJ1-2,.,TRBV30,TGTGCCTGGAACTGGTACCGGGGCTACACCTTC,CAWNWYRGYTF
TRBD2,TRBJ2-5,.,TRBV3-1/TRBV3-2,TGTGCCAGCAGCCAAGATGGGGGGGGAGAGGCCCAGTACTTC,CASSQDGGGEAQYF
TRBD1,TRBJ2-5,few,TRBV5-1,TGCGCCAGCAGCTTGGTCGAGACAGGGGGGGAGACCCAGTACTTC,CASSLVETGGETQYF
.,TRBJ1-2,.,TRBV28,TGTGCCAGCAGTTCCCCGCGGGGGTATGGCTACACCTTC,CASSSPRGYGYTF
.,TRBJ2-3,.,TRBV2,TGTGCCCTAAAGCAGGAACACCGCACAGATACGCAGTATTTT,CALKQEHRTDTQYF
TRBD1,TRBJ1-1,.,TRBV28,TGTGCCAGCAGTTTAGGGGGGACAGGGGGCCCTGAAGCTTTCTTT,CASSLGGTGGPEAFF
.,TRBJ1-2,.,TRBV30,TGTGCCTGGAGTGTACACACGACTACGACGGGCTACACCTTC,CAWSVHTTTTGYTF
TRBD1,TRBJ1-6,.,TRBV5-4,TGTGCCAGCAGCGGGGGACAGGGAAATAATTCACCCCTCCACTTT,CASSGGQGNNSPLHF
.,TRBJ2-5,.,TRBV4-2,TGTGCCAGCAGCCAAGGACTAGACCCACGAGAGACCCAGTACTTC,CASSQGLDPRETQYF
.,TRBJ2-3,.,TRBV18,TGTGCCAGCTCACCACCTGGGCCCGATACGCAGTATTTT,CASSPPGPDTQYF
.,TRBJ1-1,.,TRBV7-9,TGTGCCAGCAGCCTTGGAGTGAGCACTGAAGCTTTCTTT,CASSLGVSTEAFF
.,TRBJ1-2,.,TRBV4-3,TGCGCCAGCAGCCATTCGATCAACCGAGCTAACTATGGCTACACCTTC,CASSHSINRANYGYTF
TRBD2,TRBJ2-5,.,TRBV19,TGTGCCAGTAGTGAGATAGCGGGGGGACAAGAGACCCAGTACTTC,CASSEIAGGQETQYF
TRBD1,TRBJ1-2,.,TRBV13,TGTGCCAGCAGCCCCGACAGGGTCTATTATGGCTACACCTTC,CASSPDRVYYGYTF
.,TRBJ1-2,.,TRBV6-5,TGTGCCAGCAGCCGAGACAGTTTTAGCCGTTATGGCTACACCTTC,CASSRDSFSRYGYTF
.,TRBJ2-5,.,TRBV2,TGTGCCAGCAGCAAGCAGGGGCGTGAGACCCAGTACTTC,CASSKQGRETQYF
.,TRBJ1-1,.,TRBV7-9,TGTGCCAGCAGCTTAGAACAGGGTGGGTCTGAAGCTTTCTTT,CASSLEQGGSEAFF
TRBD1,TRBJ2-7,.,TRBV2,TGTGCCAGCAGTGCATCCGGGACAGCGGATTACGAGCAGTACTTC,CASSASGTADYEQYF
TRBD1,TRBJ1-1,.,TRBV7-2,TGTGCCAGCAGCTTACTTACAGGGGTCACTGAAGCTTTCTTT,CASSLLTGVTEAFF
TRBD1,TRBJ1-2,.,TRBV19,TGTGCCAGTAGCCCAGGGACAGTCTATGGCTACACCTTC,CASSPGTVYGYTF
.,TRBJ2-2,.,TRBV19,TGTGCCAGTAGTGCCCACTTAACCGGGGAGCTGTTTTTT,CASSAHLTGELFF
.,TRBJ1-5,once,TRBV19,TGTGCCAGTAGTATAGGAGGGTATAGCAATCAGCCCCAGCATTTT,CASSIGGYSNQPQHF
.,TRBJ2-2,.,TRBV19,TGTGCCACAGTGCGGCGGCGGGAAACCGGGGAGCTGTTTTTT,CATVRRRETGELFF
TRBD2,TRBJ2-3,.,TRBV5-4,TGTGCCAGCAGCTTGGGGCTAGCGGGGAGCACAGATACGCAGTATTTT,CASSLGLAGSTDTQYF
.,TRBJ1-5,.,TRBV7-5,TGTGTCAGAAGCTTAGCAAAGCCACCTTGGTATCAGCCCCAGCATTTT,CVRSLAKPPWYQPQHF
TRBD1,TRBJ2-5,.,TRBV2,TGTGCCAGCACCGGACAGGGGGCAAAGGGGGAGACCCAGTACTTC,CASTGQGAKGETQYF